This T cell receptor beta chain was captured by sequencing in a study of cytomegalovirus exposure and HLA in healthy donors. General study findings and limits: HLA allele associations emerged for around 15,000 TCR beta sequences in a later analysis, at 0.05 false discovery rate. Investigators reported under 200 TCR beta chains as tied to cytomegalovirus. Most TCRs appeared rarely, but some public TCRs recurred in many donors. Apparent HLA restriction characterized most CMV-associated TCR beta chains in a later analysis.

Use of 60 Vbeta and 13 Jbeta primers characterized the PCR. Method: immunoSEQ multiplex PCR; TCRdb's copy keeps in-frame clones and lacks some. Altogether 120,000 to 150,000 clones are present, roughly 10% being singletons, with the ten largest covering approximately 1.8%. A word on this clone: What it recognizes is unknown.

This sequence was found in a male donor in good health and CMV-seronegative. Sequencing input: PBMCs.

The CDR3 sequence: CASSQPSSGSKHEQYF. In nucleotides, the CDR3 is TGCGCCAGCAGCCAGCCCTCTAGCGGGAGTAAACACGAGCAGTACTTC. This chain links TRBV4-1 with TRBJ2-7; 10 nucleotides match TRBD2. CDR1 MGHRA and CDR2 YSYEKL come from the germline V gene. V trimming: 3 bases; J trimming: 5 bases; junction bases outside the gene matches: 10. The CDR3 is 16 residues long.